Sequencing of this T cell receptor beta chain was carried out in a study of blood T cell repertoires in COVID-19. Turning to the study itself: COVID-19 samples, acute and convalescent, were from the United States, Italy and Spain.

Only in-frame clones appear in the TCRdb table, and some are missing; sequencing was by immunoSEQ multiplex PCR. The table records around 250,000 clones, about 90% of them present only once. People in the exposed group encountered a COVID-19 case within 2 weeks before entering the study. Germline lookup yields CDR1 MNHEY and CDR2 SMNVEV (reference sequence). The ends lost 3 bases at V and 3 bases at J; junction bases unmatched: 2. CDR3 size: 13 residues. This clonotype was obtained from a woman between 35 and 50 years old who had been exposed to COVID-19. The genes are TRBV27 and TRBJ2-7; 7 nucleotides match TRBD1. Sequenced input: PBMCs or T cells enriched from blood (not recorded which). CDR3 nucleotide sequence: TGTGCCAGCAGTTTCGACAGGGACTACGAGCAGTACTTC. This encodes CASSFDRDYEQYF.